Listed below are T cell receptor beta chains from one sample, sequenced in a study of blood T cell repertoires in COVID-19. Profiling relied on immunoSEQ multiplex PCR, and the TCRdb table lists in-frame clones only, not all of them. The sample lists roughly 30,000 clones; 89% were seen once. The sequenced material came from peripheral blood. Receptors were obtained from a human donor in a cohort sampled during active COVID-19. Each CDR3 is given with its conserved first and last residue. The order of the fields is J gene, D gene, V gene, clone size, CDR3 DNA, CDR3 protein. D genes are given only for firm matches. A row's size may be missing; if present it is once, few, many or a size class.

J gene: TRBJ2-5; D gene: -; V gene: TRBV18; clone size: -; CDR3 DNA: TGTGCCAGCTCTCTGTCAGAGACCCAGTACTTC; CDR3 protein: CASSLSETQYF
J gene: TRBJ1-1; D gene: -; V gene: TRBV6-1; clone size: -; CDR3 DNA: TGTGCCAGCAGTGAAGGGGCGAGCTACACTGAAGCTTTCTTT; CDR3 protein: CASSEGASYTEAFF
J gene: TRBJ2-2; D gene: -; V gene: TRBV2; clone size: -; CDR3 DNA: TGTGCCCTAGGGACATCGAACACCGGGGAGCTGTTTTTT; CDR3 protein: CALGTSNTGELFF
J gene: TRBJ2-3; D gene: -; V gene: TRBV2; clone size: -; CDR3 DNA: TGTGCCAGCAGGGCCGGGGGACGCACAGATACGCAGTATTTT; CDR3 protein: CASRAGGRTDTQYF
J gene: TRBJ1-4; D gene: -; V gene: TRBV3-1/TRBV3-2; clone size: -; CDR3 DNA: TGTGCCAGCAGCCAGGCCGTAGGGGAACTGTTTTTT; CDR3 protein: CASSQAVGELFF
J gene: TRBJ1-4; D gene: -; V gene: TRBV4-1; clone size: -; CDR3 DNA: TGCGCCAGCAGCCAAGAGTCAGGGAGGGAAAAACTGTTTTTT; CDR3 protein: CASSQESGREKLFF
J gene: TRBJ1-2; D gene: -; V gene: TRBV2; clone size: -; CDR3 DNA: TGTGCCAGCAGTCGGGGGGGGCAGACTAAACCATTTTTC; CDR3 protein: CASSRGGQTKPFF
J gene: TRBJ1-5; D gene: -; V gene: TRBV6-2/TRBV6-3; clone size: -; CDR3 DNA: TGTGCCAGCAGTTCCCGGGTCCAAGGGGTAGCCCAGCATTTT; CDR3 protein: CASSSRVQGVAQHF
J gene: TRBJ2-1; D gene: TRBD1; V gene: TRBV11-3; clone size: -; CDR3 DNA: TGTGCCAGCAGCTTAAGGACAGGGTACAATGAGCAGTTCTTC; CDR3 protein: CASSLRTGYNEQFF
J gene: TRBJ2-7; D gene: TRBD1; V gene: TRBV4-2; clone size: -; CDR3 DNA: TGTGCCAGCAGCCAAGCGACGAAAAGGACAGGGTCCTCCTACGAGCAGTACTTC; CDR3 protein: CASSQATKRTGSSYEQYF
J gene: TRBJ1-5; D gene: -; V gene: TRBV5-1; clone size: -; CDR3 DNA: TGCGCCAGCAGCCCGGACGGGGGTCAGCCCCAGCATTTT; CDR3 protein: CASSPDGGQPQHF
J gene: TRBJ2-7; D gene: -; V gene: TRBV20-1; clone size: -; CDR3 DNA: TGCAGTGCATTACTAGGAGACGAGCAGTACTTC; CDR3 protein: CSALLGDEQYF
J gene: TRBJ1-1; D gene: -; V gene: TRBV18; clone size: -; CDR3 DNA: TGTGCCAGCTCACCACAGCCAGGTGAAGCTTTCTTT; CDR3 protein: CASSPQPGEAFF
J gene: TRBJ2-5; D gene: -; V gene: TRBV30; clone size: -; CDR3 DNA: TGTGCCTGGAGTGTAGTAGGGGAAGAGACCCAGTACTTC; CDR3 protein: CAWSVVGEETQYF
J gene: TRBJ2-4; D gene: TRBD1; V gene: TRBV7-9; clone size: -; CDR3 DNA: TGTGCCAGCAGCTTAGCGTTCACCGGGACAGGGAATCTAAACATTCAGTACTTC; CDR3 protein: CASSLAFTGTGNLNIQYF
J gene: TRBJ2-5; D gene: -; V gene: TRBV15; clone size: once; CDR3 DNA: TGTGCCACCAGCAGAGACCTGCAAGAGACCCAGTACTTC; CDR3 protein: CATSRDLQETQYF
J gene: TRBJ2-1; D gene: TRBD1; V gene: TRBV6-5; clone size: -; CDR3 DNA: TGTGCCAGCACCTACGGCGGACAGGGGGGCAATGAGCAGTTCTTC; CDR3 protein: CASTYGGQGGNEQFF
J gene: TRBJ1-5; D gene: TRBD1; V gene: TRBV6-6; clone size: -; CDR3 DNA: TGTGCCAGCAGTCCGACAGGGATCGGATATAGCAATCAGCCCCAGCATTTT; CDR3 protein: CASSPTGIGYSNQPQHF
J gene: TRBJ2-3; D gene: TRBD2; V gene: TRBV2; clone size: -; CDR3 DNA: TGTGCCAGCAGGGGGGGGGCAGATACGCAGTATTTT; CDR3 protein: CASRGGADTQYF
J gene: TRBJ1-2; D gene: TRBD1; V gene: TRBV4-2; clone size: medium-sized; CDR3 DNA: TGTGCCAGCAGCCAACGACAGGGGGCGCGTGGCTACACCTTC; CDR3 protein: CASSQRQGARGYTF
J gene: TRBJ2-7; D gene: TRBD1; V gene: TRBV12-3/TRBV12-4; clone size: -; CDR3 DNA: TGTGCCAGCAGCGGACAGGGTCTCTACGAGCAGTACTTC; CDR3 protein: CASSGQGLYEQYF
J gene: TRBJ1-3; D gene: -; V gene: TRBV15; clone size: -; CDR3 DNA: TGTGCCACCAGCAGAGATCCCAGTGGCTGGGCAGGGGCTGGAAACACCATATATTTT; CDR3 protein: CATSRDPSGWAGAGNTIYF
J gene: TRBJ1-1; D gene: -; V gene: TRBV30; clone size: -; CDR3 DNA: TGTGCCTGGAACATTTTGAACACTGAAGCTTTCTTT; CDR3 protein: CAWNILNTEAFF
J gene: TRBJ2-2; D gene: TRBD1; V gene: TRBV5-1; clone size: once; CDR3 DNA: TGCGCCAGCAGCAGCGGACAGGGAATCGCCGGGGAGCTGTTTTTT; CDR3 protein: CASSSGQGIAGELFF
J gene: TRBJ2-1; D gene: TRBD2; V gene: TRBV7-9; clone size: -; CDR3 DNA: TGTGCCAGCAGCTTGACTAGCGCGGCCTACAATGAGCAGTTCTTC; CDR3 protein: CASSLTSAAYNEQFF
J gene: TRBJ2-1; D gene: -; V gene: TRBV18; clone size: -; CDR3 DNA: TGTGCCAGCTCACGGAACACCGCGGAAGAGCAGTTCTTC; CDR3 protein: CASSRNTAEEQFF
J gene: TRBJ2-7; D gene: TRBD2; V gene: TRBV4-2; clone size: few; CDR3 DNA: TGTGCCAGCAGCCGCGGACTAGCGGTCTCCTACGAGCAGTACTTC; CDR3 protein: CASSRGLAVSYEQYF
J gene: TRBJ1-6; D gene: TRBD1; V gene: TRBV19; clone size: -; CDR3 DNA: TGTGCCAGTAGTCTCCGGACAGGGGTGAATTCACCCCTCCACTTT; CDR3 protein: CASSLRTGVNSPLHF
J gene: TRBJ2-7; D gene: TRBD1; V gene: TRBV9; clone size: -; CDR3 DNA: TGTGCCAGCAGCCCCCAGGGGGCCACCTACGAGCAGTACTTC; CDR3 protein: CASSPQGATYEQYF
J gene: TRBJ2-3; D gene: TRBD2; V gene: TRBV7-2; clone size: few; CDR3 DNA: TGTGCCAGCAGCTTAGCGAAGGGACTAGCGGGGCAGGCAGATACGCAGTATTTT; CDR3 protein: CASSLAKGLAGQADTQYF
J gene: TRBJ2-1; D gene: TRBD1; V gene: TRBV4-1; clone size: -; CDR3 DNA: TGCGCCAGCAGCCAAGATCCTACAGGGGAATGGCAGTTCTTC; CDR3 protein: CASSQDPTGEWQFF
J gene: TRBJ2-5; D gene: -; V gene: TRBV9; clone size: -; CDR3 DNA: TGTGCCAGCAGCGTATTGGGGGGGCCCCAAGAGACCCAGTACTTC; CDR3 protein: CASSVLGGPQETQYF
J gene: TRBJ2-7; D gene: -; V gene: TRBV28; clone size: once; CDR3 DNA: TGTGCCACTACCCGGGACTCTTCCTACGAGCAGTACTTC; CDR3 protein: CATTRDSSYEQYF
J gene: TRBJ1-1; D gene: TRBD1; V gene: TRBV13; clone size: -; CDR3 DNA: TGTGCCAGCAGCTTCCGGACAGGGTGGAGCACTGAAGCTTTCTTT; CDR3 protein: CASSFRTGWSTEAFF
J gene: TRBJ1-2; D gene: -; V gene: TRBV9; clone size: -; CDR3 DNA: TGTGCCAGCAGCGTAGAGGGGGTCACTAACTATGGCTACACCTTC; CDR3 protein: CASSVEGVTNYGYTF
J gene: TRBJ2-7; D gene: -; V gene: TRBV12-3/TRBV12-4; clone size: -; CDR3 DNA: TGTGCCAGCAGTCAGGGACATTCGGGCGAGCAGTACTTC; CDR3 protein: CASSQGHSGEQYF
J gene: TRBJ2-4; D gene: TRBD1; V gene: TRBV2; clone size: once; CDR3 DNA: TGTGCCAGCAGGGATCGGGACAGGGGATCCAAAAACATTCAGTACTTC; CDR3 protein: CASRDRDRGSKNIQYF
J gene: TRBJ2-7; D gene: TRBD2; V gene: TRBV6-6; clone size: -; CDR3 DNA: TGTGCCAGCAGGAGGACTAGCGGAACCTACGAGCAGTACTTC; CDR3 protein: CASRRTSGTYEQYF
J gene: TRBJ1-1; D gene: TRBD1; V gene: TRBV3-1/TRBV3-2; clone size: -; CDR3 DNA: TGTGCCAGCAGCTTCGGGACAGGGAAGGAAGCTTTCTTT; CDR3 protein: CASSFGTGKEAFF
J gene: TRBJ2-5; D gene: TRBD2; V gene: TRBV10-3; clone size: -; CDR3 DNA: TGTGCCATCAGTCCTAGCGGGGGGGTTGAGACCCAGTACTTC; CDR3 protein: CAISPSGGVETQYF
J gene: TRBJ2-2; D gene: TRBD2; V gene: TRBV3-1/TRBV3-2; clone size: -; CDR3 DNA: TGTGCCAGCAGCCAGAGACTAGCGGGGGGTTACGTCCGGGAGCTGTTTTTT; CDR3 protein: CASSQRLAGGYVRELFF
J gene: TRBJ1-5; D gene: -; V gene: TRBV10-3; clone size: few; CDR3 DNA: TGTGCCATCAGTGGTCAGGGCCGAAATCAGCCCCAGCATTTT; CDR3 protein: CAISGQGRNQPQHF
J gene: TRBJ1-2; D gene: -; V gene: TRBV4-3; clone size: -; CDR3 DNA: TGCGCCAGCAGCCCAGGGGCAACCTTTAGAATCTATGGCTACACCTTC; CDR3 protein: CASSPGATFRIYGYTF